Following are 15 T cell receptor beta chains from one sample sequenced in a study of T-cell reconstitution after alpha-beta-depleted transplantation in children (dated by TCRdb to 2016 to 2017). Libraries were constructed by PCR. Instrument used: Illumina HiSeq 2500. Molecular barcoding was employed in the preparation of TCR libraries, with unique molecular identifiers being used to normalize TCRbeta repertoire quantification. TCRdb applied fastp at Q25 and MiXCR to the public reads, then kept only in-frame beta chains. Every entry covers one CDR3 protein and lists the most common genes and DNA from its rows. This sample is represented by some 550,000 distinct CDR3 sequences; around 17% of them were singletons. Jointly, the top ten make up 3% to 3.5% of the sample. The specimen comprised PBMCs from the stem cell graft donor, sampled from the stem cell graft. These receptors originate from a human donor who donated a stem cell graft to a child with acute lymphoblastic leukemia.

The V gene is TRBV28, the J gene TRBJ2-7; D unclear. In germline, CDR1 is MDHEN, CDR2 SYDVKM. The CDR3 runs to 16 residues. V dropped 4 bases and J dropped 2 bases, with 18 bases sitting between them. CDR3 sequence: CASSYPNYDPTYEQYF. CDR3 nucleotides: TGTGCCAGCAGTTACCCAAATTATGACCCCACCTACGAGCAGTACTTC.

This clonotype was counted a few times. CDR3 sequence (DNA): TGTGCCAGCAGTCCCCCGCAGGGTTCCCACGAGCAGTACTTC. Its protein is CASSPPQGSHEQYF. The chain carries TRBV12-3 or TRBV12-4 and TRBJ2-7, with D possibly TRBD1 on 5 matching bases. The CDR3 extends over 14 amino acids. V lost 5 bases to trimming and J lost 5 bases, with 16 bases between them.

The genes are TRBV11-2 and TRBJ2-1; D is possibly TRBD2 (5 bases). This CDR3 has 16 residues. Germline lookup yields CDR1 SGHAT and CDR2 FQNNGV. Deletions cut 4 bases from V and 0 bases from J, with 13 bases between. DNA for the CDR3: TGTGCCAGCAGCTCCAAGAGCGGATACTCCTACAATGAGCAGTTCTTC. Its translation is CASSSKSGYSYNEQFF.

In its sample, this clonotype was seen once. The chain is built from TRBV7-3 and TRBJ2-1, with D possibly TRBD2 on 6 matching bases. The CDR3 contains 15 residues. Germline V lookup: CDR1 SGHTA, CDR2 FQGTGA. V lost 4 bases, J lost 8 bases, and 18 bases lay in between. The CDR3 sequence: CASSSGLLPRDEQFF. CDR3 DNA: TGTGCCAGCAGCTCCGGACTACTCCCTAGGGATGAGCAGTTCTTC.

This clonotype was seen a few times. The chain couples TRBV11-1 to TRBJ1-3, with D perhaps TRBD1 (6 bases). The CDR3 has 18 residues. Looked up from germline, CDR1 is SGHAT and CDR2 is FQDESV (reference sequence). Deletions cut 3 bases from V and 3 bases from J, with 21 bases between. The chain's CDR3 is CASSLKRTVGGDGNTIYF. Written as DNA, the CDR3 is TGTGCCAGCAGCTTGAAAAGGACAGTCGGCGGGGATGGAAACACCATATATTTT.

In its sample, this clonotype was seen many times. The junction does not match germline at one end; this may be a read error. This chain uses TRBV12-3 or TRBV12-4 with TRBJ1-1, with a possible D match to TRBD1 (6 bases). This CDR3 has 14 amino acids. The CDR3 bases are TGTGCCAGCAGCTTAGGGGGGGCGAACACTGAAGCTTTCTTT. Protein product: CASSLGGANTEAFF.

The CDR3 region has the DNA TGCGCCAGCAGTCTTCGTTTCGGAGCCCAGCATTTT. Protein: CASSLRFGAQHF. This chain joins TRBV5-1 and TRBJ1-5; no definite D call. CDR1 is SGHRS, CDR2 YFSETQ, per germline. The CDR3 totals 12 residues. V was cut by 5 bases and J by 11 bases, with 14 bases left in between.

The rearrangement joins TRBV6-1 to TRBJ1-2; 12 nucleotides match TRBD1. The CDR3 contains 16 residues. V was clipped by 7 bases and J by 8 bases; unmatched bases: 14. Germline-derived CDR1 and CDR2 are MNHNS and SASEGT. The CDR3 DNA follows: TGTGCCAGCAATCCCTCCCGGGACAGGGGGCTACAAGGCTACACCTTC. This translates into CASNPSRDRGLQGYTF.

This clonotype was counted only a few times. This chain joins TRBV29-1 and TRBJ1-2; a weak D match, TRBD1 (6 bases). CDR1 SQVTM and CDR2 ANQGSEA come from the germline V gene. This CDR3 contains 12 residues. The V end lost 1 base, the J end lost 3 bases, and 6 bases lay between the germline ends. CDR3 in amino acids: CSVEGTDYGYTF. The CDR3 DNA reads as TGCAGCGTTGAAGGGACAGACTATGGCTACACCTTC. The whole variable domain, filled in from reference TRBV29-1 and TRBJ1-2, reads SAVISQKPSRDICQRGTSLTIQCQVDSQVTMMFWYRQQPGQSLTLIATANQGSEATYESGFVIDKFPISRPNLTFSTLTVSNMSPEDSSIYLCSVEGTDYGYTFGSGTRLTVV.

This clonotype was recorded at least ten times. The V and J genes are TRBV12-3 or TRBV12-4 and TRBJ1-1; TRBD1 agrees at 9 bases. This CDR3 region has 13 residues. Unmatched junction bases numbered 7, after V lost 10 bases and J lost 4 bases. The DNA of the CDR3 is TGTGCCACCAGGGGGGACAGGGTCACTGAAGCTTTCTTT. Translated, it gives CATRGDRVTEAFF.

In its sample, this clonotype was seen a few times. This rearrangement joins TRBV5-1 to TRBJ2-5; 13 nucleotides align to TRBD2. Trimming at V came to 5 bases and at J to 0 bases, leaving 1 base not matched to a gene. This CDR3 contains 15 residues. Germline values: CDR1 SGHRS, CDR2 YFSETQ. The DNA of the CDR3 is TGCGCCAGCAGACTAGCGGGGGGGAACCAAGAGACCCAGTACTTC. This translates into CASRLAGGNQETQYF.

This clonotype was seen a handful of times. The chain employs TRBV9 and TRBJ2-3; D is perhaps TRBD2 (6 bases). From germline, CDR1 is SGDLS and CDR2 YYNGEE. V lost 2 bases, J lost 1 base, and 14 bases lay in between. The CDR3 is made up of 16 amino acids. The CDR3 protein is CASSVLGSGGTDTQYF. The DNA of the CDR3 is TGTGCCAGCAGCGTCTTAGGTAGCGGAGGCACAGATACGCAGTATTTT.

V usage is TRBV20-1 and J usage is TRBJ2-7; D tentatively reads TRBD1 or TRBD2 (5 bases each). Germline V gene data show CDR1 as DFQATT and CDR2 as SNEGSKA (reference sequence). Trimming removed 0 bases at V and 2 bases at J, with 14 bases between. The CDR3 spans 15 residues. The CDR3 nucleotides read TGCAGTGCTAGAGAACCGGGACGGGCAGCCTACGAGCAGTACTTC. This codes for CSAREPGRAAYEQYF.

Note on this clonotype: Mismatch with germline at one junction end may stem from a read error. This chain connects TRBV14 to TRBJ1-2; tentative D call: TRBD1 (5 bases). The CDR3 runs to 13 residues. Germline-derived CDR1 and CDR2 are SGHDN and FVKESK. CDR3 protein: CASSQDPTVAGCF. The CDR3 DNA reads as TGTGCCAGCAGCCAAGATCCGACAGTAGCGGGATGCTTC.

The J gene is TRBJ2-2, the V gene TRBV5-5; tentative D call: TRBD2 (7 bases). CDR1 and CDR2 (germline): SGHKS, YYEKEE (reference sequence). This CDR3 is 16 amino acids long. The V gene lost 2 bases and the J gene lost 4 bases, with 15 bases spanning the gap. In nucleotides, the CDR3 is TGTGCCAGCAGCTTAGGCGGGGGCCGGGGCACCGGGGAGCTGTTTTTT. This codes for CASSLGGGRGTGELFF.